What follows are 21 T cell receptor beta chains derived from one specimen sequenced in a study of cytomegalovirus exposure and HLA in healthy donors. PCR was performed using 60 Vbeta and 13 Jbeta primers. Data came from immunoSEQ multiplex PCR; TCRdb stores just in-frame clones and leaves some out. This repertoire shows 180,000 or so clones, around 80% found once; its top ten account for roughly 1.5%. The specimen was PBMCs. The receptor set was obtained from a man aged 18-30 years in good health and CMV-seronegative.

The chain employs TRBV19 and TRBJ2-1; possible D gene TRBD2, 5 bases. In germline, CDR1 is LNHDA, CDR2 SQIVND (reference sequence). CDR3 length equals 15 residues. V gave up 2 bases and J gave up 6 bases, with 14 bases separating them. CDR3 nucleotides: TGTGCCAGTAGTATACCCCGGACTGCTGTCAATGAGCAGTTCTTC. This gives the protein CASSIPRTAVNEQFF. The variable domain in full, with the rest retrieved from reference TRBV19 and TRBJ2-1, is DGGITQSPKYLFRKEGQNVTLSCEQNLNHDAMYWYRQDPGQGLRLIYYSQIVNDFQKGDIAEGYSVSREKKESFPLTVTSAQKNPTAFYLCASSIPRTAVNEQFFGPGTRLTVL.

The chain has TRBV12-5 and TRBJ2-2; 7 bases align to TRBD1. The ends lost 0 bases at V and 3 bases at J; junction bases unmatched: 10. Germline lookup yields CDR1 LGHNT and CDR2 FRNRAP. The CDR3 covers 18 residues. The CDR3 DNA follows: TGTGCTAGTGGTTTGGTTGGATCTGACAGGGTAGACACCGGGGAGCTGTTTTTT. Translating it yields CASGLVGSDRVDTGELFF.

The V gene is TRBV12-5, the J gene TRBJ2-4; TRBD1 agrees at 9 bases. Germline CDR1 is LGHNT and CDR2 is FRNRAP. There are 15 residues in the CDR3. Losses at the gene ends were 4 bases for V and 7 bases for J; bases not matched to a gene: 8. CDR3 amino acids: CASGSDRGIGNIQYF. The CDR3 coding sequence is TGTGCTAGTGGTTCAGACAGGGGGATAGGGAACATTCAGTACTTC.

This clone was recorded a few times. J is TRBJ2-1 and V is TRBV6-5; possibly TRBD2 for D (5 bases). Germline V gene sequence: CDR1 MNHEY, CDR2 SVGAGI. The V end was cut by 6 bases, the J end by 12 bases, with 18 bases between. The CDR3 consists of 13 residues. The CDR3 DNA sequence: TGTGCCAGCAGGACGAGGGATCGCAAGGTGCAGTTCTTC. Protein sequence: CASRTRDRKVQFF.

CDR3 DNA sequence: TGTGCCAGCAGTCCGCGTGAGGGTTGGAGTGGCTACACCTTC. Protein sequence: CASSPREGWSGYTF. The gene calls are TRBV27 and TRBJ1-2; D ambiguous. Germline V gives CDR1 MNHEY, CDR2 SMNVEV (reference sequence). Between the trimmed V and J ends, which lost 5 bases and 7 bases, there was a span of 17 bases. The CDR3 loop spans 14 amino acids.

The gene calls are TRBV21-1 and TRBJ1-1; TRBD1 is the table's D call and was not checked against the DNA. TRBV21-1 is a pseudogene segment. This CDR3 is built from 14 residues. The CDR3 nucleotides are TGTGCCAGCGGGCACAGGGTGGTGAACACTGAAGCTTTCTTT. Protein sequence: CASGHRVVNTEAFF.

This clone was counted a single time. V is TRBV2 and J is TRBJ1-2, with 9 bases identical to TRBD1. With 4 bases clipped from V and 3 bases from J, the junction kept 6 bases outside the gene matches. The germline CDR1 and CDR2 sequences are SNHLY and FYNNEI. CDR3 size: 15 residues. The CDR3 DNA reads TGTGCCAGCAGTGGCCCACAGGGGGCGGACTATGGCTACACCTTC. Translated: CASSGPQGADYGYTF.

The CDR3 DNA follows: TGTGCCAGCAGTTACTCGACAGGGTCAGGCGGCTACACCTTC. It encodes CASSYSTGSGGYTF. The chain carries TRBV6-6 and TRBJ1-2; TRBD1 aligns across 7 bases. The CDR3 sequence is 14 residues long. J was trimmed by 8 bases and V by 0 bases; bases with no gene match: 6. The V gene's germline CDR1 is MNHNY and CDR2 SVGAGI (reference sequence).

Notes on this clone: Mismatch with germline at one junction end may stem from a read error. The CDR3 nucleotides are TGTTCCAGCAGCTTAATAGTCGACGAGCAGTACTTC. Translated, it gives CSSSLIVDEQYF. The chain carries TRBV7-9 and TRBJ2-7; D is ambiguous. CDR3 length: 12 residues. Germline lookup yields CDR1 SEHNR and CDR2 FQNEAQ (reference sequence).

The chain carries TRBV6-5 and TRBJ2-1, with D possibly being TRBD2 (5 bases). Germline V gene lookup returns CDR1 MNHEY and CDR2 SVGAGI. This CDR3 is built from 13 residues. V lost 0 bases and J 9 bases, leaving 9 bases between the germline ends. CDR3 in amino acids: CASSYSGGGEQFF. The CDR3, as DNA: TGTGCCAGCAGTTACTCGGGTGGAGGTGAGCAGTTCTTC.

In its sample, this clone was seen a few times. This chain joins TRBV6-4 and TRBJ1-5; TRBD1 matches 9 bases. This CDR3 has 17 residues. Germline CDR1 and CDR2: MRHNA and SNTAGT. V shed 7 bases and J 2 bases; nucleotides not matched to a gene: 12. In DNA form, the CDR3 reads TGTGCCAGCAACCGGGACAGGGAAAGGGTCGGCAATCAGCCCCAGCATTTT. This encodes CASNRDRERVGNQPQHF.

The chain is built from TRBV27 and TRBJ2-1; 11 positions match TRBD1. V was clipped by 8 bases and J by 6 bases; unmatched bases: 9. This CDR3 spans 15 amino acids. Germline CDR1 MNHEY, CDR2 SMNVEV (reference sequence). In nucleotides, the CDR3 is TGTGCCAGCGCGGACAGGGGGCTTCGAGGCAATGAGCAGTTCTTC. Translation: CASADRGLRGNEQFF.

The rearrangement uses TRBV5-6 and TRBJ2-3; TRBD1 aligns across 7 bases. This CDR3 has 17 residues. Germline CDR1 reads SGHDT; CDR2 reads YYEEEE. V dropped 4 bases and J dropped 1; count of bases not matched to a gene: 12. CDR3 DNA: TGTGCCAGCAGCCCAACCCCAACAGGGGCCCGCACAGATACGCAGTATTTT. Translating it yields CASSPTPTGARTDTQYF.

The rearrangement joins TRBV19 to TRBJ1-5, with D hard to call. The CDR3 has 14 amino acids. V lost 1 base, J lost 3 bases, and 7 bases lay in between. Per germline, CDR1 LNHDA and CDR2 SQIVND (reference sequence). CDR3 in amino acids: CASSIGQINQPQHF. The CDR3 bases are TGTGCCAGTAGTATAGGGCAGATCAATCAGCCCCAGCATTTT. The full variable domain, with the rest looked up from reference TRBV19 and TRBJ1-5, is DGGITQSPKYLFRKEGQNVTLSCEQNLNHDAMYWYRQDPGQGLRLIYYSQIVNDFQKGDIAEGYSVSREKKESFPLTVTSAQKNPTAFYLCASSIGQINQPQHFGDGTRLSIL.

This clone came up once. This chain joins TRBV7-6 and TRBJ1-6; no firm D call. V lost 1 base and J lost 5, with 9 bases in between. Germline V gene sequence: CDR1 SGHVS, CDR2 FNYEAQ. The CDR3 is made up of 15 amino acids. CDR3 region: CASSLGHRNNSPLHF. CDR3 in DNA: TGTGCCAGCAGCTTAGGACATCGGAATAATTCACCCCTCCACTTT.

This chain connects TRBV7-2 to TRBJ1-4; unclear D gene. CDR3 size: 16 residues. V lost 4 bases to trimming and J lost 4 bases, with 16 bases between them. In germline, CDR1 is SGHTA, CDR2 FQGNSA. CDR3 coding DNA: TGTGCCAGCAGCTCACAGCGGACGGAAAATAATGAAAAACTGTTTTTT. Translation gives CASSSQRTENNEKLFF.

The chain uses TRBV7-8 and TRBJ1-2; no reliable D call. The germline V and J ends were trimmed by 1 base and 7 bases, with 10 bases remaining between them. The CDR3 sequence is 13 residues long. From germline, CDR1 is SGHVS and CDR2 FQNEAQ. The CDR3 nucleotides are TGTGCCAGCAGCTTAGTAACAGCTGCTGGCTACACCTTC. Amino acids: CASSLVTAAGYTF.

The sample holds a few counts of this clone. This chain links TRBV7-2 with TRBJ1-5; tentative D call: TRBD1 (5 bases). V was shortened by 4 bases and J by 4 bases, with 17 bases between the two germline ends. CDR3 size: 16 residues. Germline V CDR1 and CDR2: SGHTA, FQGNSA. The CDR3 loop reads CASSSTGGESNQPQHF. The CDR3 DNA is TGTGCCAGCAGCTCCACCGGAGGGGAGTCGAATCAGCCCCAGCATTTT.

J is TRBJ2-7 and V is TRBV7-6; tentative D call: TRBD1 (7 bases). V dropped 0 bases and J dropped 4 bases, with 19 bases sitting between them. The CDR3 has 17 amino acids. Germline CDR1 and CDR2: SGHVS and FNYEAQ. CDR3 region: CASSLAEEGTVSYEQYF. The CDR3, as DNA: TGTGCCAGCAGCTTAGCGGAGGAGGGGACAGTCAGTTACGAGCAGTACTTC.

The rearrangement links TRBV25-1 to TRBJ2-7, with 7 bases aligning to TRBD1. The CDR3 runs to 13 residues. Trimming at V came to 1 base and at J to 13 bases, leaving 10 bases not matched to a gene. Germline lookup yields CDR1 MGHDK and CDR2 SYGVNS. The CDR3 spells CASSESERDSCYF. The CDR3 bases are TGTGCCAGCAGTGAATCTGAGAGGGACAGCTGCTACTTC.

The gene calls are TRBV5-1 and TRBJ2-3, with TRBD2 matching 9 bases. The CDR3 has 16 amino acids. CDR1 and CDR2 from the germline V gene are SGHRS and YFSETQ. Trimming removed 0 bases from V and 2 bases from J; junction bases left unmatched: 4. CDR3 sequence (DNA): TGCGCCAGCAGCTTGGCTGCGGGAGGGCCCACAGATACGCAGTATTTT. Translation: CASSLAAGGPTDTQYF.